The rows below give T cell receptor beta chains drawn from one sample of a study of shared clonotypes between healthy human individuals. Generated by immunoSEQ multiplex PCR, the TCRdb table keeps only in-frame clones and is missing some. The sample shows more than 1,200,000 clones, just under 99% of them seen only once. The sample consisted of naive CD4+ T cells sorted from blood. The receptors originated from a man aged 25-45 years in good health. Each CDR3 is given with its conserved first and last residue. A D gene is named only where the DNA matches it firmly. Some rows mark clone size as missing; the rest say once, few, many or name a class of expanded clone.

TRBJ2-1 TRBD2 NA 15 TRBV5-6 TGTGCCAGCAGCTCTAGCGGGAGGTGGCTTTCCGGGCAGTTCTTC CASSSSGRWLSGQFF
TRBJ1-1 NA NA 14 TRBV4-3 TGCGCCAGCAGCCAAGGGGCAGGGGACACTGAAGCTTTCTTT CASSQGAGDTEAFF
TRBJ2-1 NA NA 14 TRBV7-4 TGTGCCAGCAGCTTGGGAATGACGGGCAATGAGCAGTTCTTC CASSLGMTGNEQFF
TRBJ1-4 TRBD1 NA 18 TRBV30 TGTGCCTGGAGTGAGCCAGGGGGCCCCCGTGCAACTAATGAAAAACTGTTTTTT CAWSEPGGPRATNEKLFF
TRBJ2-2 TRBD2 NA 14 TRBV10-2 TGCGCCAGTCATAGCGGGAGAGGACCCGGGGAGCTGTTTTTT CASHSGRGPGELFF
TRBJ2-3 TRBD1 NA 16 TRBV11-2 TGTGCCAGCAGCTCGCGGACAGGGAGAAGCACAGATACGCAGTATTTT CASSSRTGRSTDTQYF
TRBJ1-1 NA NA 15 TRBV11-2 TGTGCCAGCAGCTTATGGTTCCAGGGTAGCACTGAAGCTTTCTTT CASSLWFQGSTEAFF
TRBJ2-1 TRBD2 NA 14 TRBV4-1 TGCGCCAGCAGCCAAGGCGGGAGAGACAATGAGCAGTTCTTC CASSQGGRDNEQFF
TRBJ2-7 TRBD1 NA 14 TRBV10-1 TGCGCCACCCTATCGGACAGGGGGCTTTGCGAGCAGTACTTC CATLSDRGLCEQYF
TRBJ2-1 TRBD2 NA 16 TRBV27 TGTGCCAGCAGTGTACGGACTAGATTGACGGTCAATGAGCAGTTCTTC CASSVRTRLTVNEQFF
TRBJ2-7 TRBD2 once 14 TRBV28 TGTGCCAGCAGCTTCCCTGGACTAGCGGGCGAGCAGTACTTC CASSFPGLAGEQYF
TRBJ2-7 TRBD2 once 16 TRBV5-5 TGTGCCAGCAGCTTGGCCTCGGGAGGACCAGTGTACGAGCAGTACTTC CASSLASGGPVYEQYF
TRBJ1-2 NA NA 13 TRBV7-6 TGTGCCAGCAGCCCCTGGGGAAGGGATGGCTACACCTTC CASSPWGRDGYTF
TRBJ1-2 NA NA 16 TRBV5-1 TGCGCCAGCAGGGAACGGGGGACGGGTGACGACTATGGCTACACCTTC CASRERGTGDDYGYTF
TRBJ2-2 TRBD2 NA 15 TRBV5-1 TGCGCCAGCAGCGTGGGACTAGTCCTAGCCGGGGAGCTGTTTTTT CASSVGLVLAGELFF
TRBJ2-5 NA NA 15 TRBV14 TGTGCCAGCAGCCAAGACCGGAGATACCAAGAGACCCAGTACTTC CASSQDRRYQETQYF
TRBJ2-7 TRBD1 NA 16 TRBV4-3 TGCGCCAGCAGCCAGGGTCAGGGACAGCCGAGCTACGAGCAGTACTTC CASSQGQGQPSYEQYF
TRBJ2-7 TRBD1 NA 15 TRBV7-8 TGTGCCAGCAGCTTCGTCCAGGGGGCTTCCTACGAGCAGTACTTC CASSFVQGASYEQYF
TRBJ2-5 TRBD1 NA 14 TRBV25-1 TGTGCCAGCAGGGGGACAGGGTATGTCGAGACCCAGTACTTC CASRGTGYVETQYF
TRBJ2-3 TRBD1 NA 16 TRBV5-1 TGCGCCAGCAGCTTGGCGACAGGGGTCGGTTGGGATACGCAGTATTTT CASSLATGVGWDTQYF